This TCR beta chain was sequenced in a study of OX40 agonist ivuxolimab in advanced cancers. Study as a whole: Enrollees could have had prior anti-PD-1, anti-PD-L1 or anti-CTLA-4 therapy, which 40% had received.

V dropped 3 bases and J dropped 6 bases, with 18 bases sitting between them. CDR3 length: 15 amino acids. Germline V gene sequence: CDR1 LGHNA, CDR2 YNFKEQ. Method: immunoSEQ multiplex PCR; TCRdb's copy keeps in-frame clones and lacks some. Of about 82,000 clones in the sample, 90% to 95% are singletons; the top ten hold 2.3%. V is TRBV4-2 and J is TRBJ2-7; the D gene is possibly TRBD1 (6 bases). The sequencing here drew on CD4+ or CD8+ T cells sorted from blood, taken in a trial of the OX40 agonist ivuxolimab. The TCR originated in an adult with an advanced solid tumor such as melanoma, head and neck, liver or kidney cancer. DNA for the CDR3: TGTGCCAGCAGCCACTCCGGGACACAGGTCCGCGAGCAGTACTTC. Translated, it gives CASSHSGTQVREQYF.